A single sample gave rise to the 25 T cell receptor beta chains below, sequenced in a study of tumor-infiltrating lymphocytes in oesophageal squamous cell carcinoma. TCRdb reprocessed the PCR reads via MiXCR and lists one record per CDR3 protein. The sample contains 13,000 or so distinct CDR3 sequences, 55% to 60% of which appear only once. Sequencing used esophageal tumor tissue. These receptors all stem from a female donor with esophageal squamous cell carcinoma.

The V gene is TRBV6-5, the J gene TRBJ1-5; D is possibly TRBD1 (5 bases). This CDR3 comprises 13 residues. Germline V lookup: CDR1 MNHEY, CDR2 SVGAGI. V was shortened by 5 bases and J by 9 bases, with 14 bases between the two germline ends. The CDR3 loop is CASSPDIFLPQHF. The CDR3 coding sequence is TGTGCCAGCAGTCCGGACATTTTTTTGCCCCAGCATTTT.

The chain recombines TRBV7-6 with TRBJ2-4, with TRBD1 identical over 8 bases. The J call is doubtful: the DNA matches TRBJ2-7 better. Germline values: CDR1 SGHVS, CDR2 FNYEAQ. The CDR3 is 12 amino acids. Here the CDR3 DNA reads TGTGCCAGCAGCGCTACAGGGGGCGAGCAGTACTTC. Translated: CASSATGGEQYF.

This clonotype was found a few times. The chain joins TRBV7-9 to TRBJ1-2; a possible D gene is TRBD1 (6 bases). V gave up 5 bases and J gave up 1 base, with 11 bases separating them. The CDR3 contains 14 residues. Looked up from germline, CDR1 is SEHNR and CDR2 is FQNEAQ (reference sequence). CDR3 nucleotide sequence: TGTGCCAGCAGCCAGGGACATGGTAACTATGGCTACACCTTC. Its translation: CASSQGHGNYGYTF.

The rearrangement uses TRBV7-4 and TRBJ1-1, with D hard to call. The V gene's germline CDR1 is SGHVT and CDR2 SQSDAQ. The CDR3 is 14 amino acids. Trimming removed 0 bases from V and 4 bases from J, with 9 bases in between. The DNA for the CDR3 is TGTGCCAGCAGCTTAGCCCTTCCGGGCACTGAAGCTTTCTTT. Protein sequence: CASSLALPGTEAFF. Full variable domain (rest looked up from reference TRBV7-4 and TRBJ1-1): GAGVSQSPRYKVAKRGRDVALRCDSISGHVTLYWYRQTLGQGSEVLTYSQSDAQRDKSGRPSGRFSAERPERSVSTLKIQRTEQGDSAVYLCASSLALPGTEAFFGQGTRLTVV.

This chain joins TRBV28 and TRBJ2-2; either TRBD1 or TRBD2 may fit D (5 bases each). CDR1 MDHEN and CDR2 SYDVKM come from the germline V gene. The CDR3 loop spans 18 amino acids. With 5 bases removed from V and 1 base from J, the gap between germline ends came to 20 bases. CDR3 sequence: CASSPGSNEGLNTGELFF. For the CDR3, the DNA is TGTGCCAGCAGTCCTGGTAGCAACGAGGGGCTGAACACCGGGGAGCTGTTTTTT.

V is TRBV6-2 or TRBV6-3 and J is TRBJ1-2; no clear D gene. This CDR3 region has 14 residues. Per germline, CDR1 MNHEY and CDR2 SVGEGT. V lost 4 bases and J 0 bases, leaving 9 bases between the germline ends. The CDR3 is CASSSQTANYGYTF. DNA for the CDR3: TGTGCCAGCAGTTCCCAGACCGCTAACTATGGCTACACCTTC.

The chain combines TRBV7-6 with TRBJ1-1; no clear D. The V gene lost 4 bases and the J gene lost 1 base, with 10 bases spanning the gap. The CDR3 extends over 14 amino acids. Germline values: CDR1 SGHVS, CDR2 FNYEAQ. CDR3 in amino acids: CASSWPESNTEAFF. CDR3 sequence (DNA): TGTGCCAGCAGCTGGCCCGAATCGAACACTGAAGCTTTCTTT. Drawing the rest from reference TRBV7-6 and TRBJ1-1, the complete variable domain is GAGVSQSPRYKVTKRGQDVALRCDPISGHVSLYWYRQALGQGPEFLTYFNYEAQQDKSGLPNDRFSAERPEGSISTLTIQRTEQRDSAMYRCASSWPESNTEAFFGQGTRLTVV.

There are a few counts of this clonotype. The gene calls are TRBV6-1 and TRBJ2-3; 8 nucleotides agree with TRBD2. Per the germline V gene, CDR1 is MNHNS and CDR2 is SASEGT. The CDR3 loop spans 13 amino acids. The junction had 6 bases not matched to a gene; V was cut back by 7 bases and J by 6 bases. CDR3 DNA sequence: TGTGCCAGCACGGCGGGGGGCATGGATACGCAGTATTTT. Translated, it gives CASTAGGMDTQYF.

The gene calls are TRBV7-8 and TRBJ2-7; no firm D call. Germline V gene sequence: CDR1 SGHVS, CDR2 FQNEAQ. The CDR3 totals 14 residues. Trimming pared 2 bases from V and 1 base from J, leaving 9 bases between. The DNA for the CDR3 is TGTGCCAGCAGCTTATGGTCACAGTCCTACGAGCAGTACTTC. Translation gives CASSLWSQSYEQYF.

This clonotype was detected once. CDR3 DNA sequence: TGCAGTGCTAGAGAACCGGGCCCTAGCTCCTACAATGAGCAGTACTTC. Protein sequence: CSAREPGPSSYNEQYF. The V and J genes are TRBV20-1 and TRBJ2-7; D possibly corresponds to TRBD2 (5 bases). Deletions cut 0 bases from V and 7 bases from J, with 22 bases between. Germline loops: CDR1 DFQATT, CDR2 SNEGSKA (reference sequence). The CDR3 covers 16 residues.

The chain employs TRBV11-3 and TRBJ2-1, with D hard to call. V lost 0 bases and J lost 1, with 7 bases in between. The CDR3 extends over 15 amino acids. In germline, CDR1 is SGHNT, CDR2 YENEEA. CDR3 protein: CASSLDGGSYNEQFF. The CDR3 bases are TGTGCCAGCAGCTTAGATGGTGGATCCTACAATGAGCAGTTCTTC.

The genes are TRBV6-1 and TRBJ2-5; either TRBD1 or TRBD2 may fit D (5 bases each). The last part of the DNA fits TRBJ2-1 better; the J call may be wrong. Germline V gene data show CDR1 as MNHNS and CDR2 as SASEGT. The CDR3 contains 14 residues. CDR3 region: CASRGTVIYNEQFF. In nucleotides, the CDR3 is TGTGCCAGCAGGGGGACGGTGATATACAATGAGCAGTTCTTC.

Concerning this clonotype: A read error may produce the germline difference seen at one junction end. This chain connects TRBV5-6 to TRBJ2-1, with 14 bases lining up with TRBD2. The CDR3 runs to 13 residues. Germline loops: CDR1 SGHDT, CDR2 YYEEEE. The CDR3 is CTSSPGTSGSNFF. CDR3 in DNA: TGTACCAGCAGCCCTGGGACTAGCGGGAGTAATTTCTTC.

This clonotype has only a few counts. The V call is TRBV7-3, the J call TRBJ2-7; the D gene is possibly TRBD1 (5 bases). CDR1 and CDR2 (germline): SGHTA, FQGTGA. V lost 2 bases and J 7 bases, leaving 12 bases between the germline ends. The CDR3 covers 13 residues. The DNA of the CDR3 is TGTGCCAGCAGCTTATCATTTCAGGGTGAGCAGTACTTC. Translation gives CASSLSFQGEQYF.

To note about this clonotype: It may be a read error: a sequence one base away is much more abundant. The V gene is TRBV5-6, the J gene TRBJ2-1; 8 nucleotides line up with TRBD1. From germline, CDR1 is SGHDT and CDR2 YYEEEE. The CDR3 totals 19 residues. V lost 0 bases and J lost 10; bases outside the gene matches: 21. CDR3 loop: CASSLESGRGLVGKYEQFF. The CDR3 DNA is TGTGCCAGCAGCTTGGAATCCGGCAGGGGGCTGGTCGGAAAATACGAGCAGTTCTTC.

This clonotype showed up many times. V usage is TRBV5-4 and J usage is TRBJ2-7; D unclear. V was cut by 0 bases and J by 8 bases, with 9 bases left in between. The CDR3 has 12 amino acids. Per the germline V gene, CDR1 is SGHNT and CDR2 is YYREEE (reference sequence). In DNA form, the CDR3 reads TGTGCCAGCAGCTTGGAACGAGCGCAGCAGTACTTC. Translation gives CASSLERAQQYF.

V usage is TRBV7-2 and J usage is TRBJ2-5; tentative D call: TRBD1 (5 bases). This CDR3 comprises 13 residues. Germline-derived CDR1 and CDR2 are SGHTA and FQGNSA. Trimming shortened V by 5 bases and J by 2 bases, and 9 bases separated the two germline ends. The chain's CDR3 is CASSVQGQETQYF. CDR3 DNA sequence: TGTGCCAGCAGCGTTCAGGGTCAAGAGACCCAGTACTTC.

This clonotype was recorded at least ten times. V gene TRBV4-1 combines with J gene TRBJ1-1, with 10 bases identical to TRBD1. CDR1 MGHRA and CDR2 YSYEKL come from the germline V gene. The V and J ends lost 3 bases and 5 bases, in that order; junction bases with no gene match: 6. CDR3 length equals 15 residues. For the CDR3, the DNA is TGCGCCAGCAGCCAGGGGGGACAGGGGTGGACTGAAGCTTTCTTT. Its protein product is CASSQGGQGWTEAFF.

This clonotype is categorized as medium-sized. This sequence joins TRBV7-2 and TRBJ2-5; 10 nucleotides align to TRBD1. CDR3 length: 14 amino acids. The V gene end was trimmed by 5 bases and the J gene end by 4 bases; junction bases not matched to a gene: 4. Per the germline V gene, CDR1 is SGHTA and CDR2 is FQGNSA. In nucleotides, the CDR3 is TGTGCCAGCAGCCGGGACAGGGGTTTAGAGACCCAGTACTTC. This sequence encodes CASSRDRGLETQYF.

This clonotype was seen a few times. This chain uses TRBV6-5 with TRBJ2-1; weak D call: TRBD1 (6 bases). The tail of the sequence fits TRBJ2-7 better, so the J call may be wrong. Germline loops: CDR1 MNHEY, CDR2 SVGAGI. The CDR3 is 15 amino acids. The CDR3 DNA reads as TGTGCCAGCATGGCCGACAGGCCCCGAGACCGCGAGCAGTACTTC. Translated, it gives CASMADRPRDREQYF.

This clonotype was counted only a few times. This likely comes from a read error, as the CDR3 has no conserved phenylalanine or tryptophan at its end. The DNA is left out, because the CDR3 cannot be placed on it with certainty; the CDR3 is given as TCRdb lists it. The CDR3 loop reads CASSLVAGVSAGMATPSVR. The V and J genes are TRBV28 and TRBJ1-1; no check of the table's D call, TRBD1, against the DNA was made. Inclusive of both ends, the CDR3 amounts to 19 amino acids. From germline, CDR1 is MDHEN and CDR2 SYDVKM.

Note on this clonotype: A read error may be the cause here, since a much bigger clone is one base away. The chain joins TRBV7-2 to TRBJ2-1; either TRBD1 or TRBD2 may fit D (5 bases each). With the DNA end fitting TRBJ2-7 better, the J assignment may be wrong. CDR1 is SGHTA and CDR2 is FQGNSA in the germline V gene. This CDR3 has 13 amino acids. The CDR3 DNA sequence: TGTGCCAGCAGCCATACGTGGGGGAATGAGCAGTACTTC. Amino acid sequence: CASSHTWGNEQYF.

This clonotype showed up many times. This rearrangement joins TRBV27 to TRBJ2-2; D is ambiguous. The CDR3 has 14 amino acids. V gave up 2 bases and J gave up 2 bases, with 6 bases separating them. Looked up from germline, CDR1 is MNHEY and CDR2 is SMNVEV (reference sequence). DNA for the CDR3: TGTGCCAGCAGTTTAGACCCCAACACCGGGGAGCTGTTTTTT. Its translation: CASSLDPNTGELFF.

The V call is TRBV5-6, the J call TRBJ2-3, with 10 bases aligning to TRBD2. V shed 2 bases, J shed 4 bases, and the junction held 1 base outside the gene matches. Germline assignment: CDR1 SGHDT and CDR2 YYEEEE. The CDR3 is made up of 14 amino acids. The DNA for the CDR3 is TGTGCCAGCAGCTTAGCGGGAGGGTCAGATACGCAGTATTTT. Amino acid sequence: CASSLAGGSDTQYF.

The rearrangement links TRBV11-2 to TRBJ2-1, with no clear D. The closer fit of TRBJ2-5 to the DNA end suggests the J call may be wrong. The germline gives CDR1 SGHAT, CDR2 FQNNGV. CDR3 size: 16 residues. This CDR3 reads CASSFNPQVVLGTQYF. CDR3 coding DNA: TGTGCCAGCAGCTTCAACCCCCAGGTGGTATTGGGGACCCAGTACTTC.